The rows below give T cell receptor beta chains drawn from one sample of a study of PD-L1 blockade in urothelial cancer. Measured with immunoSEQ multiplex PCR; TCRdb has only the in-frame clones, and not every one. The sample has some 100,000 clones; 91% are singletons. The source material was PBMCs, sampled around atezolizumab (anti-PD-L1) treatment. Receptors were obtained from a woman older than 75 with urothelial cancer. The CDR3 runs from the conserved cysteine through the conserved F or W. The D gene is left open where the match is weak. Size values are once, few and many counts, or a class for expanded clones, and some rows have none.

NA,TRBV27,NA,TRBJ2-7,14,TGTGCCAGCGGCCCCGGGGGATACACCTACGAGCAGTACTTC,CASGPGGYTYEQYF
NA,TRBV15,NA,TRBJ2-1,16,TGTGCCACCAGCAGAGATCGGCAGGGTCGCAACAATGAGCAGTTCTTC,CATSRDRQGRNNEQFF
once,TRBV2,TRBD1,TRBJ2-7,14,TGTGCCAGCAGCGGGACAGGCAAAACTTACGAGCAGTACTTC,CASSGTGKTYEQYF
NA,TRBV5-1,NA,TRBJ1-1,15,TGCGCCAGCAGCCCTCAGAGCGCCGTGAACACTGAAGCTTTCTTT,CASSPQSAVNTEAFF
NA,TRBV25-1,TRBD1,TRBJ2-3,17,TGTGCCAGCAGCCCCCCGAAGGGGGCTTTGTCGTGGGGTGCGCAGTATTTT,CASSPPKGALSWGAQYF
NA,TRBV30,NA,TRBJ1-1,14,TGTGCCTGGAGTGTACAAAGTTTAACGGGTGAAGCTTTCTTT,CAWSVQSLTGEAFF
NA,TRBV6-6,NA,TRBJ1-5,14,TGTGCCAGCCGGCAGGGGAACGGCAATCAGCCCCAGCATTTT,CASRQGNGNQPQHF
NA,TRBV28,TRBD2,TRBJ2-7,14,TGTGCCAGCAGGGGCGGGAGAAGCTCCTACGAGCAGTACTTC,CASRGGRSSYEQYF
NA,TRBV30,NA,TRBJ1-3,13,TGTGCCTGGAGGGCTCCCCCCGGAAACACCATATATTTT,CAWRAPPGNTIYF
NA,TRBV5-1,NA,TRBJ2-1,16,TGCGCCAGCAGCTTGTATGGGACTGACATCTACAATGAGCAGTTCTTC,CASSLYGTDIYNEQFF
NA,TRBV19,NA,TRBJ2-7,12,TGTGCCAGTAGTACAGGGATCTACGAGCAGTACTTC,CASSTGIYEQYF
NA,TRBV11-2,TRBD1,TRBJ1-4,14,TGTGCCAGCAGAACAGGGGCAACTAATGAAAAACTGTTTTTT,CASRTGATNEKLFF
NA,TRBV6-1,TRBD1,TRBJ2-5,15,TGTGCCAGCAGTGGGGACAGGGGGAAGGGGGAGACCCAGTACTTC,CASSGDRGKGETQYF
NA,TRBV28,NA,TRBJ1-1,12,TGTGCCTGCCAAACAGGGCCCTCTGAAGCTTTCTTT,CACQTGPSEAFF
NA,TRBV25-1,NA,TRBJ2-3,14,TGTGCCAGCAGTGAAGGAGGAAGCACAGATACGCAGTATTTT,CASSEGGSTDTQYF
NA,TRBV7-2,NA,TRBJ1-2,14,TGTGCCAGCAGCTTAGAAGGGGCCCTGGGGGGCTACACCTTC,CASSLEGALGGYTF
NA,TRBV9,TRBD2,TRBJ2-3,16,TGTGCCAGCAGCGTAGGGGTAGCGGGGGGCACAGATACGCAGTATTTT,CASSVGVAGGTDTQYF
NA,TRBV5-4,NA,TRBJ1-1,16,TGTGCCAGCAGCTCTCCCCGGGGGGGGCGAGGTACTGAAGCTTTCTTT,CASSSPRGGRGTEAFF
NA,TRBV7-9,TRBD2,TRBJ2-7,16,TGTGCCAGCAGCTTAGCGGGTAGCGGGAGGTCCCACGAGCAGTACTTC,CASSLAGSGRSHEQYF